The 5 T cell receptor beta chains listed next were all sequenced from one sample in a study of radiotherapy plus CTLA-4 blockade in lung cancer. The data were produced by immunoSEQ multiplex PCR, yet TCRdb's version contains in-frame clones alone and is incomplete. The profile shows around 45,000 clones, 65% to 70% of them singletons. The sequencing here drew on peripheral blood, taken from a patient treated with radiotherapy plus ipilimumab. These TCRs come from a human donor with non-small cell lung cancer who had a partial response to radiotherapy plus ipilimumab.

The J gene is TRBJ2-1, the V gene TRBV5-4; D is perhaps TRBD2 (5 bases). Germline CDR1 is SGHNT and CDR2 is YYREEE (reference sequence). This CDR3 is built from 12 residues. The germline V and J ends were trimmed by 4 bases and 6 bases, with 8 bases remaining between them. CDR3 region: CASSDEGNEQFF. The CDR3 nucleotides read TGTGCCAGCAGCGATGAGGGCAATGAGCAGTTCTTC.

The genes are TRBV6-1 and TRBJ2-1; 16 bases match TRBD2. There are 15 residues in the CDR3. V lost 8 bases to trimming and J lost 4 bases; unmatched junction nucleotides: 2. CDR1 and CDR2 (germline): MNHNS, SASEGT. The CDR3 sequence: CASLGLAGGYNEQFF. CDR3 in DNA: TGTGCCAGCTTGGGACTAGCGGGGGGGTACAATGAGCAGTTCTTC.

This clone was counted between two and nine times. The chain combines TRBV5-6 with TRBJ1-3; D not resolved. V lost 0 bases and J 4 bases, leaving 8 bases between the germline ends. From germline, CDR1 is SGHDT and CDR2 YYEEEE. This CDR3 has 14 amino acids. The CDR3 is CASSLEDWGNTIYF. The CDR3, as DNA: TGTGCCAGCAGCTTGGAGGACTGGGGAAACACCATATATTTT.

This chain joins TRBV7-2 and TRBJ1-2, with TRBD1 matching 7 bases. CDR3 length: 14 amino acids. The germline V gene has CDR1 SGHTA and CDR2 FQGNSA. V shed 1 base, J shed 8 bases, and the junction held 7 bases outside the gene matches. CDR3 DNA sequence: TGTGCCAGCAGCTTAGACGGGACAGCCAAAGGCTACACCTTC. Translation gives CASSLDGTAKGYTF.

A few counts support this clone. V gene TRBV28 combines with J gene TRBJ2-7; TRBD2 matches at 7 bases. CDR3 length equals 14 residues. V dropped 7 bases and J dropped 7; count of bases not matched to a gene: 13. CDR1 is MDHEN and CDR2 is SYDVKM in the germline V gene. CDR3 loop: CASNKGGPSGEQYF. CDR3 DNA sequence: TGTGCCAGCAATAAGGGAGGGCCCTCGGGGGAGCAGTACTTC.